The entry that follows covers one T cell receptor (beta chain) sequence. Its antigen is not identified. The data originate from a study of human T cells and chemical hapten exposure. MiXCR was run by TCRdb on the RACE reads, yielding one entry per CDR3 protein. The sample records roughly 120,000 distinct CDR3 sequences, roughly 13% being singletons. The time point was: patch test 1, 2 weeks after DPC sensitization. Noted treatment: therapeutic diphenylcyclopropenone sensitization with weekly scalp DPC. Blood collection happened ahead of applying each patch test. Study outcomes and limitations: DPC sensitization did not alter TCRs above 1 in 1000 frequency.

Germline V lookup: CDR1 SGHTA, CDR2 FQGTGA. This CDR3 is 14 amino acids long. V dropped 5 bases and J dropped 4 bases, with 11 bases sitting between them. The starting material was whole blood, obtained in connection with sensitization to the hapten diphenylcyclopropenone (DPC). The TCR originated in a man aged 18 to 35 with alopecia areata. Some clones in this sample may be carry-over from other donors' samples. This chain joins TRBV7-3 and TRBJ2-2; D is perhaps TRBD1 or TRBD2 (5 bases each). The CDR3 sequence is CASSHPGPTGELFF. In DNA form, the CDR3 reads TGTGCCAGCAGCCACCCGGGACCCACCGGGGAGCTGTTTTTT.